This T cell receptor (beta chain) was obtained from a study of T cell repertoires in cytomegalovirus infection. The CDR3 is 15 residues long. Germline V gene lookup returns CDR1 SGHVS and CDR2 FNYEAQ. Using its own MiXCR run on the reads, TCRdb lists one record per CDR3 protein. The sample has more than 650,000 distinct CDR3 sequences, 35% to 45% seen once. A note on this clonotype: A much larger clone lies one base from this, so it may be a read error.

The sequenced material came from PBMCs. The TCR originated in a human donor in good health (CMV status not recorded). Some clones in this sample may be carry-over from other donors' samples. The J gene is TRBJ2-1, the V gene TRBV7-6; 8 nucleotides match TRBD2. The CDR3 bases are TGTGCCAGCAGCTTAGAGCCCGGGAGGGCGAATGAGCAGTTATTC. Translation: CASSLEPGRANEQLF.